This entry lists 32 T cell receptor beta chains sequenced from one sample in a study of T cells in Graves' hyperthyroidism and ophthalmopathy. Amplification of TCR beta CDR3 regions was performed using RNA transcripts as template. First-round RT-PCR targeting the TCR CDR3 was performed with the HTBI primer set. Using its own MiXCR run on the multiplex PCR reads, TCRdb lists one record per CDR3 protein. The table records around 690,000 distinct CDR3 sequences, roughly 20% of them present only once. Sample: blood. All receptors come from a man aged 30-40 years with Graves' ophthalmopathy.

This clonotype was detected many times. V usage is TRBV11-2 and J usage is TRBJ2-7; D is possibly TRBD1 or TRBD2 (5 bases each). CDR3 size: 14 residues. Per germline, CDR1 SGHAT and CDR2 FQNNGV. V was shortened by 5 bases and J by 1 base, with 12 bases between the two germline ends. The CDR3 is CASSEPGGSYEQYF. CDR3 coding DNA: TGTGCCAGCAGCGAGCCTGGGGGTTCCTACGAGCAGTACTTC.

Many counts were recorded for this clonotype. The chain joins TRBV20-1 to TRBJ2-7, with D possibly matching TRBD1 (6 bases). V gave up 5 bases and J gave up 3 bases, with 23 bases separating them. CDR1 DFQATT and CDR2 SNEGSKA come from the germline V gene (reference sequence). CDR3 size: 16 residues. The CDR3 coding sequence is TGCAGTGCTGCTTCCGGGTCGGCAGGGGAAGGCTACGAGCAGTACTTC. It yields the protein CSAASGSAGEGYEQYF.

The chain carries TRBV6-1 and TRBJ2-5; 7 positions match TRBD1. This CDR3 spans 10 amino acids. Germline-derived CDR1 and CDR2 are MNHNS and SASEGT. V was clipped by 10 bases and J by 14 bases; unmatched bases: 10. The CDR3 sequence: CAIRQGTEYF. The CDR3 DNA reads as TGTGCCATACGACAGGGAACGGAATACTTC.

This clonotype has a handful of counts. The J gene is TRBJ2-1, the V gene TRBV7-2; D perhaps matches TRBD1 (7 bases). Germline-derived CDR1 and CDR2 are SGHTA and FQGNSA. This CDR3 has 16 amino acids. Trimming removed 3 bases at V and 2 bases at J, with 14 bases between. CDR3 in amino acids: CASSFRGAVTYNEQFF. CDR3 nucleotides: TGTGCCAGCAGCTTCAGGGGGGCAGTAACCTACAATGAGCAGTTCTTC.

This clonotype was counted a single time. The rearrangement uses TRBV7-8 and TRBJ1-6; D possibly corresponds to TRBD1 (5 bases). The CDR3 runs to 14 residues. The V and J ends lost 5 bases and 10 bases respectively, with 15 bases between them. In germline, CDR1 is SGHVS, CDR2 FQNEAQ. The CDR3 DNA follows: TGTGCCAGCAGCATAAGGGGTGGGAGCTCACCCCTCCACTTT. Amino acid sequence: CASSIRGGSSPLHF.

This clonotype was observed many times. The DNA of the CDR3 is TGTGCCAGCAGACGTAGCACAGATACGCAGTATTTT. Protein product: CASRRSTDTQYF. V is TRBV27 and J is TRBJ2-3, with unresolved D. The CDR3 has 12 amino acids. Trimming shortened V by 6 bases and J by 0 bases, and 4 bases separated the two germline ends. Germline V gives CDR1 MNHEY, CDR2 SMNVEV (reference sequence).

This clonotype was observed once. The DNA for the CDR3 is TGTGCCAGCAGAAGACTAGCGGGAGGGCCGCATGAGCAGTTCTTC. Protein sequence: CASRRLAGGPHEQFF. The chain carries TRBV11-2 and TRBJ2-1; 14 positions agree with TRBD2. The V gene's germline CDR1 is SGHAT and CDR2 FQNNGV. The V and J ends lost 6 bases and 8 bases, in that order; junction bases with no gene match: 6. This CDR3 has 15 amino acids.

This clonotype was counted at least ten times. The gene calls are TRBV12-3 or TRBV12-4 and TRBJ1-1; D might be TRBD1 (6 bases). V was clipped by 6 bases and J by 2 bases, with 22 bases between them. The CDR3 totals 17 residues. In nucleotides, the CDR3 is TGTGCCAGCAGCTATAACATCGGGACAAAGGGCAACACTGAAGCTTTCTTT. The encoded protein is CASSYNIGTKGNTEAFF.

The V and J genes are TRBV30 and TRBJ2-7; D may be TRBD1 (6 bases). The length of the CDR3 is 14 residues. The V gene's germline CDR1 is GTSNPN and CDR2 SVGIG (reference sequence). The germline V and J ends were trimmed by 2 bases and 4 bases, with 15 bases remaining between them. The CDR3 is CAWSSSGHLYEQYF. DNA of the CDR3: TGTGCCTGGAGTTCCTCGGGACACTTATACGAGCAGTACTTC.

This chain connects TRBV6-6 to TRBJ2-7; D is perhaps TRBD2 (5 bases). The CDR3 runs 15 residues. V was cut by 0 bases and J by 3 bases, with 12 bases left in between. Germline CDR1 is MNHNY and CDR2 is SVGAGI (reference sequence). The CDR3 spells CASSYSSSGVYEQYF. CDR3 nucleotide sequence: TGTGCCAGCAGTTACTCGTCCAGCGGAGTCTACGAGCAGTACTTC.

The chain uses TRBV5-6 and TRBJ1-2, with D possibly TRBD1 on 5 matching bases. The germline V gene has CDR1 SGHDT and CDR2 YYEEEE. This CDR3 spans 13 amino acids. The V end lost 4 bases, the J end lost 2 bases, and 9 bases lay between the germline ends. The CDR3 sequence is CASSIRVNYGYTF. The CDR3 region has the DNA TGTGCCAGCAGCATCAGGGTCAACTATGGCTACACCTTC.

This clonotype was seen a handful of times. The chain is built from TRBV20-1 and TRBJ2-5; tentatively, D is TRBD1 (6 bases). Trimming stripped 3 bases from V and 3 bases from J, with 14 bases between. The germline gives CDR1 DFQATT, CDR2 SNEGSKA (reference sequence). The CDR3 is made up of 14 amino acids. This chain's CDR3 is CSARSQGQKETQYF. CDR3 sequence (DNA): TGCAGTGCTAGGAGTCAGGGGCAAAAAGAGACCCAGTACTTC.

This clonotype was observed a handful of times. V and J are TRBV7-3 and TRBJ2-1, with 8 bases identical to TRBD2. The CDR3 loop spans 14 amino acids. The germline gives CDR1 SGHTA, CDR2 FQGTGA. The V segment lost 2 bases and the J segment 10 bases; nucleotides outside the gene matches: 7. CDR3 coding DNA: TGTGCCAGCAGCTTATCAGCGGGAGAGGGGGAGCAGTTCTTC. Encoded protein: CASSLSAGEGEQFF.

As to this clonotype: This clone may be a read error of a much larger clone one base away. The rearrangement joins TRBV11-2 to TRBJ2-5; D is perhaps TRBD1 (5 bases). Germline loops: CDR1 SGHAT, CDR2 FQNNGV. Between the trimmed V and J ends, which lost 6 bases and 7 bases, there was a span of 15 bases. The CDR3 contains 13 residues. The CDR3 spells CASRGRQGGTQYF. In DNA, the CDR3 is TGTGCCAGCAGGGGCAGGCAGGGTGGGACCCAGTACTTC.

This clonotype was seen many times. The gene calls are TRBV2 and TRBJ2-5; no firm D call. CDR3 length: 14 amino acids. V shed 7 bases and J shed 2 bases, with 14 bases lying between them. The germline V gene has CDR1 SNHLY and CDR2 FYNNEI. CDR3 amino acids: CASTAMGTQETQYF. The CDR3 DNA follows: TGTGCCAGCACCGCTATGGGAACTCAAGAGACCCAGTACTTC.

This chain uses TRBV30 with TRBJ1-3; no clear D gene. V lost 5 bases and J lost 1, with 24 bases in between. This CDR3 region has 18 residues. Germline V gene sequence: CDR1 GTSNPN, CDR2 SVGIG (reference sequence). This CDR3 is CAWSPFVPTVQSGNTIYF. In nucleotides, the CDR3 is TGTGCCTGGTCCCCGTTTGTCCCGACCGTACAATCTGGAAACACCATATATTTT.

The sample holds one count of this clonotype. This rearrangement joins TRBV12-3 or TRBV12-4 to TRBJ2-7; D call uncertain. This CDR3 is built from 12 residues. V shed 6 bases and J shed 7 bases, with 13 bases lying between them. Written as DNA, the CDR3 is TGTGCCAGCAGCCACCACCCTAGGGAGCAGTACTTC. Translated: CASSHHPREQYF.

J is TRBJ1-4 and V is TRBV6-1; 10 bases are shared with TRBD1. The ends lost 1 base at V and 7 bases at J; junction bases unmatched: 3. The CDR3 consists of 15 residues. Germline values: CDR1 MNHNS, CDR2 SASEGT. CDR3 in DNA: TGTGCCAGCAGTGAAGGACAGGGGGCTACTGAAAAACTGTTTTTT. This codes for CASSEGQGATEKLFF.

The rearrangement joins TRBV29-1 to TRBJ1-1; no firm D call. Germline loops: CDR1 SQVTM, CDR2 ANQGSEA. The CDR3 runs 15 residues. V was trimmed by 1 base and J by 2 bases, leaving 14 bases between them. The CDR3: CSVEVWALANTEAFF. CDR3 nucleotides: TGCAGCGTTGAAGTGTGGGCGCTGGCTAACACTGAAGCTTTCTTT.

A few counts support this clonotype. The chain links TRBV3-1 to TRBJ2-5, with D maybe TRBD2 (7 bases). V lost 1 base to trimming and J lost 2 bases, with 17 bases between them. This CDR3 has 17 residues. CDR1 is LGHDT and CDR2 is YNNKEL in the germline V gene (reference sequence). CDR3 in amino acids: CASSQAGGGAKQETQYF. The DNA for the CDR3 is TGTGCCAGCAGCCAAGCTGGGGGGGGGGCGAAGCAAGAGACCCAGTACTTC.

The J gene is TRBJ1-5, the V gene TRBV20-1; possible D gene TRBD1, 5 bases. The CDR3 has 15 amino acids. Germline lookup yields CDR1 DFQATT and CDR2 SNEGSKA (reference sequence). Trimming cost V 3 bases and J 0 bases, with 12 bases left between them. CDR3 DNA: TGCAGTGCTAGGATCGGGACGGATAGCAATCAGCCCCAGCATTTT. Its translation: CSARIGTDSNQPQHF.

Only a few counts were recorded for this clonotype. CDR3 coding DNA: TGTGCCAGCAGCGTAACAGGAGTAGGGCAGCCCCAGCATTTT. Its translation is CASSVTGVGQPQHF. This chain uses TRBV9 with TRBJ1-5; D is possibly TRBD1 (5 bases). Per germline, CDR1 SGDLS and CDR2 YYNGEE. The V gene lost 1 base and the J gene lost 7 bases, with 12 bases spanning the gap. The length of the CDR3 is 14 residues.

This clonotype has a handful of counts. This rearrangement joins TRBV7-3 to TRBJ2-1; D is undetermined. The CDR3 sequence is 11 residues long. Trimming removed 3 bases at V and 10 bases at J, with 7 bases between. Germline CDR1 SGHTA, CDR2 FQGTGA. CDR3 nucleotides: TGTGCCAGCAGCTTGGGTGAGGAGCAGTTCTTC. This sequence encodes CASSLGEEQFF.

The table lists this clonotype with many counts. The rearrangement links TRBV2 to TRBJ1-4, with a possible D match to TRBD1 (5 bases). The ends were cut back, 5 bases at V and 4 bases at J, with 17 bases in the middle. The CDR3 is made up of 16 amino acids. Germline CDR1 SNHLY, CDR2 FYNNEI. The CDR3 bases are TGTGCCAGCAGTTCTCCCGGGACGGTCTTTAATGAAAAACTGTTTTTT. This translates into CASSSPGTVFNEKLFF.

The gene calls are TRBV14 and TRBJ1-2, with D uncertain. V was cut by 5 bases and J by 1 base, with 11 bases left in between. The germline V gene has CDR1 SGHDN and CDR2 FVKESK. The CDR3 sequence is 14 residues long. The CDR3 bases are TGTGCCAGCAGCGTACTGGACCTTAACTATGGCTACACCTTC. It yields the protein CASSVLDLNYGYTF. Full variable domain (missing parts from reference TRBV14 and TRBJ1-2): EAGVTQFPSHSVIEKGQTVTLRCDPISGHDNLYWYRRVMGKEIKFLLHFVKESKQDESGMPNNRFLAERTGGTYSTLKVQPAELEDSGVYFCASSVLDLNYGYTFGSGTRLTVV.

This clonotype was observed a handful of times. The J gene is TRBJ2-5, the V gene TRBV24-1; D remains unclear. This CDR3 has 14 residues. The germline CDR1 and CDR2 sequences are KGHDR and SFDVKD. Trimming took 4 bases from V and 4 from J, leaving 12 bases between them. This chain's CDR3 is CATSDYVTPETQYF. CDR3 DNA sequence: TGTGCCACCAGTGACTATGTTACTCCAGAGACCCAGTACTTC.

The rearrangement uses TRBV6-1 and TRBJ2-2; TRBD2 matches at 12 bases. The CDR3 spans 15 residues. Germline V gene sequence: CDR1 MNHNS, CDR2 SASEGT. J was trimmed by 4 bases and V by 7 bases; bases with no gene match: 4. CDR3 sequence (DNA): TGTGCCAGCATCCAGACTAGCGGGAGCACCGGGGAGCTGTTTTTT. Protein: CASIQTSGSTGELFF.

The chain carries TRBV6-1 and TRBJ2-3; D may be TRBD1 (5 bases). CDR3 length: 14 residues. Germline V gene lookup returns CDR1 MNHNS and CDR2 SASEGT. V shed 4 bases and J shed 6 bases, with 14 bases lying between them. This CDR3 is CASSVLPGLDTQYF. The CDR3 bases are TGTGCCAGCAGTGTCCTCCCAGGGCTGGATACGCAGTATTTT.

The chain's CDR3 is CASSARGDRSDTQYF. CDR3 sequence (DNA): TGTGCCAGCAGCGCCCGTGGGGATCGCTCAGATACGCAGTATTTT. The rearrangement uses TRBV9 and TRBJ2-3, with D unclear. This CDR3 is 15 amino acids long. With 3 bases removed from V and 4 bases from J, the gap between germline ends came to 15 bases. Germline assignment: CDR1 SGDLS and CDR2 YYNGEE.

The gene calls are TRBV12-3 or TRBV12-4 and TRBJ2-5; 8 bases align to TRBD1. Trimming took 6 bases from V and 1 from J; bases not matched to a gene: 10. The CDR3 runs to 16 residues. Here the CDR3 DNA reads TGTGCCAGCAGCGAAAGAAGGACAGGGACCCAAGAGACCCAGTACTTC. Translating it yields CASSERRTGTQETQYF.

V is TRBV5-1 and J is TRBJ2-2, with D maybe TRBD1 (5 bases). The V end lost 4 bases, the J end lost 1 base, and 14 bases lay between the germline ends. Per germline, CDR1 SGHRS and CDR2 YFSETQ. The CDR3 extends over 16 amino acids. The chain's CDR3 is CASSPRTLLNTGELFF. The CDR3 region has the DNA TGCGCCAGCAGCCCTAGGACACTATTGAACACCGGGGAGCTGTTTTTT. Together with reference TRBV5-1 and TRBJ2-2, the CDR3 gives the full variable domain: KAGVTQTPRYLIKTRGQQVTLSCSPISGHRSVSWYQQTPGQGLQFLFEYFSETQRNKGNFPGRFSGRQFSNSRSEMNVSTLELGDSALYLCASSPRTLLNTGELFFGEGSRLTVL.

The rearrangement uses TRBV3-1 and TRBJ2-2, with D perhaps matching TRBD2 (6 bases). Germline assignment: CDR1 LGHDT and CDR2 YNNKEL (reference sequence). The V gene lost 0 bases and the J gene lost 0 bases, with 17 bases spanning the gap. The CDR3 has 19 amino acids. For the CDR3, the DNA is TGTGCCAGCAGCCAAGAGAGGCCGTTCCGGGAGTCGAACACCGGGGAGCTGTTTTTT. This encodes CASSQERPFRESNTGELFF.